This TCR beta chain came from a study of ipilimumab plus nivolumab after autologous stem cell transplantation. The assay was immunoSEQ multiplex PCR, and TCRdb's table has in-frame clones only and misses some. The sample lists approximately 80,000 clones, 83% occurring once. The CDR3 contains 14 residues. Germline V gene data show CDR1 as MGHDK and CDR2 as SYGVNS. The V end was cut by 1 base, the J end by 5 bases, with 8 bases between. V is TRBV25-1 and J is TRBJ2-2; D is tentatively TRBD1 or TRBD2 (5 bases each). The sequenced sample was PBMCs, obtained in a trial of ipilimumab plus nivolumab as post-transplant consolidation. The sequence was collected from a male donor with diffuse large B-cell lymphoma. The CDR3 is CASSEWGKTGELFF. In DNA form, the CDR3 reads TGTGCCAGCAGTGAATGGGGGAAGACCGGGGAGCTGTTTTTT.